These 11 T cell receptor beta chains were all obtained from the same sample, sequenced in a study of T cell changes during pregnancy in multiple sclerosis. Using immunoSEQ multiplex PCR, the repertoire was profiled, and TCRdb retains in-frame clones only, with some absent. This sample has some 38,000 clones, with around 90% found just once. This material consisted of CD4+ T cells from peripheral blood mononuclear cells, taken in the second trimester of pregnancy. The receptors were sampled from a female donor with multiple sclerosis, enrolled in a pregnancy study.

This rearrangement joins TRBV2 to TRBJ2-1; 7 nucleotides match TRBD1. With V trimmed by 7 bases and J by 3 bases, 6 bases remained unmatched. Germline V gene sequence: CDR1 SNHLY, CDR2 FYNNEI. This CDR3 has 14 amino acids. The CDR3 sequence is CASKQDRIYNEQFF. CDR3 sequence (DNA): TGTGCCAGCAAGCAGGACAGGATCTACAATGAGCAGTTCTTC.

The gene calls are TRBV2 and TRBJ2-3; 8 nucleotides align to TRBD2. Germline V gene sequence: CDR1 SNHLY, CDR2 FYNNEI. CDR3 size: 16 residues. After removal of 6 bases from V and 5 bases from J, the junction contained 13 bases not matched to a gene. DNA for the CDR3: TGTGCCAGCAGCCCCCTTGGTAGCGGGAACGGAGATACGCAGTATTTT. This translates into CASSPLGSGNGDTQYF.

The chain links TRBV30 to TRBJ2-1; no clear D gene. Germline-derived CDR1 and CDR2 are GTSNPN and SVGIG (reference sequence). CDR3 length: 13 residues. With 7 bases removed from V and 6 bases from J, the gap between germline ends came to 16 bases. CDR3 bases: TGTGCCTCGCTCTCGGAGCTGGGCAATGAGCAGTTCTTC. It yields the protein CASLSELGNEQFF.

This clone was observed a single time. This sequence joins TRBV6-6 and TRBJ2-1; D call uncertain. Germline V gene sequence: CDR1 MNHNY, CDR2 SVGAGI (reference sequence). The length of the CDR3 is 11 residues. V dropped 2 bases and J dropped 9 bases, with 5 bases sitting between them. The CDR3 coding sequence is TGTGCCAGCAGTTACAGAGCTGAGCAGTTCTTC. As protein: CASSYRAEQFF.

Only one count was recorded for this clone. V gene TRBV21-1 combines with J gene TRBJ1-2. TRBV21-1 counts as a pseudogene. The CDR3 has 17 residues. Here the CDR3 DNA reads TGTGCCAGCAGCCCAAGGAGGAGAGGCCGAAAGAACTATGGCTACACCTTC. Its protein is CASSPRRRGRKNYGYTF.

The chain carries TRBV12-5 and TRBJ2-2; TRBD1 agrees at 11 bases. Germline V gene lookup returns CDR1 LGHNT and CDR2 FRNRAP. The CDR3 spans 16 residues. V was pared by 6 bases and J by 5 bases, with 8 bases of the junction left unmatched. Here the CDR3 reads CASGYGQGAETGELFF. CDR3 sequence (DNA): TGTGCTAGTGGCTATGGACAGGGGGCCGAGACCGGGGAGCTGTTTTTT.

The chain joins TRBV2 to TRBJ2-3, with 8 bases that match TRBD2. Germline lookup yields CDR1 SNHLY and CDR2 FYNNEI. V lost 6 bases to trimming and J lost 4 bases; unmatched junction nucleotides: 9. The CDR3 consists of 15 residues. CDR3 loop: CASSDTSGGADTQYF. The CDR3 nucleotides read TGTGCCAGCAGCGACACGTCGGGAGGGGCAGATACGCAGTATTTT.

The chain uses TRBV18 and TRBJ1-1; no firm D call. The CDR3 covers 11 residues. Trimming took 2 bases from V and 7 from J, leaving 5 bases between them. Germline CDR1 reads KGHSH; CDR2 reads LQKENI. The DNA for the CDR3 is TGTGCCAGCTCACCAACAGATGAAGCTTTCTTT. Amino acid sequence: CASSPTDEAFF.

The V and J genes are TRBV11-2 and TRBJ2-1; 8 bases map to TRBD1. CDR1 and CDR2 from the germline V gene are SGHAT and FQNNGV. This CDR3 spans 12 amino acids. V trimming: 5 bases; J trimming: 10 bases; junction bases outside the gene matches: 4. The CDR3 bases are TGTGCCAGCAGCCGACAGGGGAGCGAGCAGTTCTTC. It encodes CASSRQGSEQFF.

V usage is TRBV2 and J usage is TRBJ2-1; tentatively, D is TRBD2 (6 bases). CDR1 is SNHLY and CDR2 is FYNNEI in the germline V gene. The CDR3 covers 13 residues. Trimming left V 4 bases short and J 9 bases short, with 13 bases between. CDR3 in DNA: TGTGCCAGCAGTGTTGGAGGGGTTGGTGAGCAGTTCTTC. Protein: CASSVGGVGEQFF.

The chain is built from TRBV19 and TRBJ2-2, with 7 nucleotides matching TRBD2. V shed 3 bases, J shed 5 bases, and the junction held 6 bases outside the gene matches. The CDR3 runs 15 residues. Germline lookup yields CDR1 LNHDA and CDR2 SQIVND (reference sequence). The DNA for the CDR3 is TGTGCCAGTAGTATCCCGCAGGGAGGGACCGGGGAGCTGTTTTTT. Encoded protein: CASSIPQGGTGELFF. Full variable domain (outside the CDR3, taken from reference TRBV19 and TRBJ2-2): DGGITQSPKYLFRKEGQNVTLSCEQNLNHDAMYWYRQDPGQGLRLIYYSQIVNDFQKGDIAEGYSVSREKKESFPLTVTSAQKNPTAFYLCASSIPQGGTGELFFGEGSRLTVL.